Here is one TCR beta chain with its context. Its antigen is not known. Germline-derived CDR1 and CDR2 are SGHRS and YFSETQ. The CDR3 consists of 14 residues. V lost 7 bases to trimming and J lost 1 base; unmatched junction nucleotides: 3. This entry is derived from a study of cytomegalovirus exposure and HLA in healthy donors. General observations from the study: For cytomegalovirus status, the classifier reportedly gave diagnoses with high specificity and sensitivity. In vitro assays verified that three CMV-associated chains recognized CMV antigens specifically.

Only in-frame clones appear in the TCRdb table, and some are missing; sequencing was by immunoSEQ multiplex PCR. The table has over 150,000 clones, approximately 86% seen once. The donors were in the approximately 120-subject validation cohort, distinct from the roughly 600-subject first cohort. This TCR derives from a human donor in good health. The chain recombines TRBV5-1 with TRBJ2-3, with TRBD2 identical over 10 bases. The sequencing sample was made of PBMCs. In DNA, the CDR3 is TGCGCCAGCGATAGCGGGGGGCGCACAGATACGCAGTATTTT. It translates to CASDSGGRTDTQYF.